This T cell receptor (beta chain) appears in the sequencing data of a study of T cells in Graves' hyperthyroidism and ophthalmopathy (dated 2019 in TCRdb). Broadly, across the study: Peripheral blood samples were taken at initial diagnosis, before any treatment was given. To identify distinguishing TCR V-J signatures, a discovery cohort of some 100 patients was used, comprising some 43 with Graves' ophthalmopathy and some 60 with stable Graves' hyperthyroidism. Whether ophthalmopathy could be predicted prospectively was tested in an independent validation cohort made up of about 18 hyperthyroidism patients plus 17 patients who later progressed to ophthalmopathy. The approximately 98 discovery patients were randomly divided into training and test sets at a 7:3 ratio. In about 6 Graves' hyperthyroidism patients, the study also compared T-cell repertoires from thyroid tissue with T-cell repertoires from blood. After blood sampling, hyperthyroidism patients were treated with methimazole at a starting dose of 30 mg daily, and ophthalmopathy patients were treated with high-dose intravenous methylprednisolone. The paper reports TCR Vbeta CDR3 sequencing of 135 peripheral blood samples: under 45 ophthalmopathy, 70 to 85 hyperthyroidism and around 17 progressor patients.

A patient counted as having stable Graves' hyperthyroidism if no progression to ophthalmopathy occurred over 18 months of follow-up. Hyperthyroidism patients were newly diagnosed, with disease duration under 2 months, and aged 18 to 65 years. Exclusion was applied to patients with uncontrolled infections, other autoimmune diseases, pregnancy or lactation. Diagnoses were based on clinical symptoms, serum thyroxine and TRAb, thyroid ultrasound and orbital computed tomography. PBMCs were isolated from about 9.2 ml of fresh peripheral blood by Ficoll-Paque density gradient centrifugation. Total RNA was extracted with Trizol reagent, and quality was checked on an Agilent 2100 Bioanalyzer. In its sample, this clonotype was seen a few times. Its antigen target is currently unknown. Base qualities are not recorded, but no much larger clone differs from it by a single base. CDR1 and CDR2 (SGHVS, FQNEAQ) derive from the germline V gene. Deletion took 0 bases off V and 7 bases off J, with a span of 12 bases between the germline ends. Reading from cysteine to phenylalanine, the CDR3 counts 15 amino acids. Only the CDR3 DNA stays, 45 bases, in frame from base 1.

Amplification of TCR beta CDR3 regions was carried out from RNA transcripts. For the first round of RT-PCR on the TCR CDR3, the HTBI primer set was used together with the Qiagen OneStep RT-PCR kit. A second multiplex PCR round built the libraries, followed by size selection and purification. Libraries were sequenced paired-end with 100 bp reads on an Illumina HiSeq2000. In the original analysis: SOAPnuke was used to process the raw data, throwing out any read that contained adapters or uncalled bases, had a mean Phred below 15, or lacked an exact constant-primer or identifier match. High-quality paired reads were merged using COPE v1.2.5, and each unique nucleotide sequence was defined as a clonotype. Clonotypes were aligned to IMGT TRBV, TRBD and TRBJ reference segments using MiTCR v1.1. The analysis included only V-J combinations with a frequency above 0.0001, which together covered 99% to 99.2% of the repertoires. The TCS score was defined as the ratio of F50 (clonal expansion) to E x V (chaos), calculated using BLOSUM62-based TCRdist between CDR3 peptides within each V-J. Welch's t-statistics and random forest reduced 514 V-J features to about 12, which were used in a naive Bayes classifier (R e1071). TCRdb cleaned the public reads at Q25 with fastp, built clones with MiXCR and kept in-frame beta chains. When rows share a CDR3 protein, they turn into one entry using the most common DNA and genes. TCRdb, rather than the study authors, made the V and J calls. Counted in this sample were fewer than 900,000 distinct CDR3 sequences; roughly 17% of them appeared once. Of the sample, approximately 8% is held by the ten largest clones.

Broader findings and caveats from the paper: Most expanded thyroid clonotypes (frequency above 0.001) were also found in blood, which suggests that blood repertoires may mirror thyroid immune responses. In validation, progression to ophthalmopathy was predicted by the model with roughly 69% sensitivity and roughly 72% specificity, a median of 6.5 months before onset. Ophthalmopathy was separated from stable hyperthyroidism by a 13 V-J signature model, with 85% to 90% sensitivity and 81% to 83% specificity obtained in cross-validation and 80%/75% obtained in testing. No statistical method was used to set the sample size in advance, and investigators knew the group allocation.

This receptor was taken from a man between 18 and 29 years old with Graves' hyperthyroidism. The sample consisted of blood. In this chain, TRBV7-8 is recombined with TRBJ1-4; the best D guess is TRBD1, with 5 bases matching. CDR3 protein: CASSLALAGGEKLFF. The sequenced DNA: TGTGCCAGCAGCTTAGCGTTGGCCGGGGGTGAAAAACTGTTTTTT. The entire variable domain, with the stretches around the CDR3 drawn from the reference TRBV7-8 and TRBJ1-4 proteins, is GAGVSQSPRYKVAKRGQDVALRCDPISGHVSLFWYQQALGQGPEFLTYFQNEAQLDKSGLPSDRFFAERPEGSVSTLKIQRTQQEDSAVYLCASSLALAGGEKLFFGSGTQLSVL.